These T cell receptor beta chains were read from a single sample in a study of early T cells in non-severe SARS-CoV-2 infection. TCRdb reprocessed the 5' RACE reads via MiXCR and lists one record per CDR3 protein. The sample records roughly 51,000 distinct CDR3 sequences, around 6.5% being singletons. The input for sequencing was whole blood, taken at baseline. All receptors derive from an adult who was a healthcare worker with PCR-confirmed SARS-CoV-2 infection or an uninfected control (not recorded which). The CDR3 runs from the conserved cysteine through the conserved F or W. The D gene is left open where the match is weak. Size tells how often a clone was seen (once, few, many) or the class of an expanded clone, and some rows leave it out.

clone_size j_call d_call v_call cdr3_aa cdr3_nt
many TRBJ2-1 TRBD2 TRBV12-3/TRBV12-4 CASSFRTSGTNEQFF TGTGCCAGCAGTTTTAGGACTAGCGGGACCAATGAGCAGTTCTTC
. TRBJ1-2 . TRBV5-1 CASSSQGHYGYTF TGCGCCAGCAGCAGTCAGGGCCACTATGGCTACACCTTC
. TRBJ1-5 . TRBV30 CAWSGDSNQPQHF TGTGCCTGGAGTGGGGATAGCAATCAGCCCCAGCATTTT
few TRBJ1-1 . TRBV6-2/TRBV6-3 CASSTRTTGMNTEAFF TGTGCCAGCAGTACTCGTACGACGGGCATGAACACTGAAGCTTTCTTT
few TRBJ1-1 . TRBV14 CASSQEGRRGLGTEAFF TGTGCCAGCAGCCAAGAAGGGAGGAGGGGTTTAGGAACTGAAGCTTTCTTT
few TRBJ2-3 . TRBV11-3 CASNAEGADTQYF TGTGCCAGCAACGCCGAGGGGGCAGATACGCAGTATTTT
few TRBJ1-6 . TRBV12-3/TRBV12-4 CASLWSNSPLHF TGTGCCAGCCTTTGGTCTAATTCACCCCTCCACTTT
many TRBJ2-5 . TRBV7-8 CASSLAGAETQYF TGTGCCAGCAGCTTAGCGGGGGCGGAGACCCAGTACTTC
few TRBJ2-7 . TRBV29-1 CSVGRQGEQYF TGCAGCGTTGGGAGGCAGGGCGAGCAGTACTTC
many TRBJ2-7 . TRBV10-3 CAISPPGSSYEQYF TGTGCCATCAGCCCTCCCGGGTCTTCCTACGAGCAGTACTTC
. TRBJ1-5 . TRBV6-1 CASSGDGNQPQHF TGTGCCAGCAGTGGGGACGGGAATCAGCCCCAGCATTTT
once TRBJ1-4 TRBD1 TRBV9 CASSAGTGGDEKLFF TGTGCCAGTAGCGCAGGGACAGGGGGCGACGAAAAACTGTTTTTT
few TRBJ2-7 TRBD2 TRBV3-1 CASSLGTSGGLNEQYF TGTGCCAGCAGCCTAGGGACTAGCGGGGGCCTGAACGAGCAGTACTTC
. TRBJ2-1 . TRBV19 CASSRSGPSINEQFF TGTGCCAGTAGTAGGTCTGGCCCGTCGATAAATGAGCAGTTCTTC
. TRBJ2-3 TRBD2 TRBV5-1 CANSPGLAGGLTDTQYF TGCGCCAACAGCCCAGGACTAGCGGGGGGGCTAACAGATACGCAGTATTTT
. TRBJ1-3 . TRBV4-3 CASSQEMGAASGNTIYF TGCGCCAGCAGCCAAGAAATGGGGGCCGCCTCTGGAAACACCATATATTTT
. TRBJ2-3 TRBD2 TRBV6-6 CASQTGGRTDTQYF TGTGCCAGCCAGACGGGGGGGCGGACAGATACGCAGTATTTT
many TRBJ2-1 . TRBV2 CASSEGVWGQLVDNEQFF TGTGCCAGCAGTGAAGGAGTTTGGGGCCAGCTGGTCGACAATGAGCAGTTCTTC
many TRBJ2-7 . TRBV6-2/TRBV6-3 CASSLRVIYEQYF TGTGCCAGCAGTCTAAGAGTGATCTACGAGCAGTACTTC